This T cell receptor beta chain was recorded in a study of blood T cell repertoires in COVID-19. CDR3 length: 13 residues. Deletions cut 3 bases from V and 5 bases from J, with 10 bases between. Germline values: CDR1 MNHEY, CDR2 SMNVEV (reference sequence). Notes on this clone: Other nucleotide sequences in the sample specify the same CDR3.

Libraries were prepared by immunoSEQ multiplex PCR; TCRdb keeps only in-frame clonotypes and omits some of them. The sample lists 400,000 to 550,000 clones, about 85% seen once, with around 1.8% in the top ten. The chain is built from TRBV27 and TRBJ1-2; no clear D. The clonotype originates from a woman between 18 and 29 years old with acute COVID-19. Sequencing was done on a sample of PBMCs or T cells enriched from blood (not recorded which). In nucleotides, the CDR3 is TGTGCCAGCAGTTTTAGAGGAACATATGGCTACACCTTC. It is translated as CASSFRGTYGYTF.